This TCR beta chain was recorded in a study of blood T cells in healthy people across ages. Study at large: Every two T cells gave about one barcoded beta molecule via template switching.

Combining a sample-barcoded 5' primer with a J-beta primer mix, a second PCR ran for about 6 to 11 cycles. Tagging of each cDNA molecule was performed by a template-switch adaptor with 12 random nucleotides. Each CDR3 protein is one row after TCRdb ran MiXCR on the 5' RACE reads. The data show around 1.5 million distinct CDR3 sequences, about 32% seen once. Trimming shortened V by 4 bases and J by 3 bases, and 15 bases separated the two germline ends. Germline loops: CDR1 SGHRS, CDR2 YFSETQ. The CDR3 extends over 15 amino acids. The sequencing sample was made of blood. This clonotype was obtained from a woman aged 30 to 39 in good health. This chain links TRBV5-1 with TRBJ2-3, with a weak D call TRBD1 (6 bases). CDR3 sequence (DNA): TGCGCCAGCAGCACAGGGCACGGGAATACAGATACGCAGTATTTT. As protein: CASSTGHGNTDTQYF.